This TCR beta chain was captured by sequencing in a study of Graves' ophthalmopathy and Graves' hyperthyroidism. On the study more broadly: The authors collected peripheral blood at initial diagnosis, before any treatment. Study observations and caveats: A model of 13 signatures distinguished ophthalmopathy from stable hyperthyroidism at less than 90% sensitivity and approximately 81% specificity.

With respect to this clonotype: The antigen remains undetermined.

The CDR3 is 17 residues long. V trimming: 4 bases; J trimming: 5 bases; junction bases outside the gene matches: 15. RNA transcripts were the source from which TCR beta CDR3 regions were amplified. First-round RT-PCR with HTBI primers preceded a second-round multiplex PCR. TCRdb redid the calling of the multiplex PCR reads with MiXCR, one entry per CDR3 protein. The sample lists roughly 400,000 distinct CDR3 sequences, about 15% seen once, with about 2.4% in the top ten. This TCR was sampled from an adult woman with stable Graves' hyperthyroidism. This chain joins TRBV12-3 or TRBV12-4 and TRBJ2-5; 8 bases line up with TRBD1. The sequenced sample consisted of peripheral blood. CDR3: CASSSRLKARTGETQYF. CDR3 in DNA: TGTGCCAGCAGTTCCCGACTGAAAGCTAGGACAGGGGAGACCCAGTACTTC.